This entry lists 18 T cell receptor beta chains sequenced from one sample in a study of T cell repertoires in cytomegalovirus infection. These receptors lack a known antigen. Via MiXCR, TCRdb re-called the reads, giving one row per CDR3 protein. This table holds about 500,000 distinct CDR3 sequences, around 35% found once. The sample here was cultured PBMCs, taken from culture after CMV antigen stimulation. The receptors were sampled from a human donor in good health (CMV status not recorded). Some clones in this sample may be carry-over from other donors' samples.

The chain recombines TRBV19 with TRBJ2-1, with 8 bases lining up with TRBD2. The CDR3 loop spans 17 amino acids. The V gene's germline CDR1 is LNHDA and CDR2 SQIVND (reference sequence). V lost 5 bases and J lost 11; bases outside the gene matches: 20. The CDR3 sequence is CASSADSGAGGGLKQFF. CDR3 nucleotides: TGTGCCAGTAGTGCCGACTCGGGGGCCGGGGGGGGGCTCAAGCAGTTCTTC.

The table lists this clonotype with a few counts. The V gene is TRBV11-2, the J gene TRBJ2-1; 9 bases fit TRBD2. V lost 5 bases and J lost 0; bases outside the gene matches: 14. This CDR3 has 19 amino acids. The germline V gene has CDR1 SGHAT and CDR2 FQNNGV. In nucleotides, the CDR3 is TGTGCCAGCAGCCGACGAGCCCCGGGACTAGCTAGCTCCTACAATGAGCAGTTCTTC. Protein product: CASSRRAPGLASSYNEQFF.

This clonotype was observed a single time. The V and J genes are TRBV9 and TRBJ2-5; TRBD2 matches at 7 bases. V was clipped by 0 bases and J by 1 base; unmatched bases: 3. CDR1 and CDR2 from the germline V gene are SGDLS and YYNGEE. The CDR3 sequence is 15 residues long. The CDR3 nucleotides are TGTGCCAGCAGCGTAGCGGGAGGTACCCAAGAGACCCAGTACTTC. Protein sequence: CASSVAGGTQETQYF.

This clonotype was seen only a few times. The chain recombines TRBV4-1 with TRBJ2-3; D may be TRBD1 (5 bases). Germline CDR1 is MGHRA and CDR2 is YSYEKL. V gave up 3 bases and J gave up 6 bases, with 19 bases separating them. The CDR3 has 16 amino acids. CDR3 DNA sequence: TGCGCCAGCAGCCAGTGGGGCAGGTCTTTAAATGATACGCAGTATTTT. The encoded protein is CASSQWGRSLNDTQYF.

This clonotype was counted once. The rearrangement links TRBV6-2 or TRBV6-3 to TRBJ1-5, with D unclear. Germline V CDR1 and CDR2: MNHEY, SVGEGT. This CDR3 contains 16 residues. Trimming shortened V by 6 bases and J by 1 base, and 16 bases separated the two germline ends. CDR3 sequence: CASSLRGIWSNQPQHF. CDR3 sequence (DNA): TGTGCCAGCAGCCTCCGTGGGATTTGGAGCAATCAGCCCCAGCATTTT.

This clonotype appeared a few times. The chain employs TRBV6-2 or TRBV6-3 and TRBJ2-7; TRBD2 is a possible D gene (6 bases). The CDR3 sequence is 15 residues long. Germline V CDR1 and CDR2: MNHEY, SVGEGT. V lost 6 bases and J lost 2, with 17 bases in between. CDR3 region: CASSLVRRGPYEQYF. CDR3 DNA sequence: TGTGCCAGCAGCCTGGTTCGGCGGGGCCCCTACGAGCAGTACTTC.

This chain joins TRBV11-2 and TRBJ2-3, with TRBD2 identical over 12 bases. Germline-derived CDR1 and CDR2 are SGHAT and FQNNGV. V trimming: 0 bases; J trimming: 2 bases; junction bases outside the gene matches: 9. The CDR3 has 19 amino acids. CDR3 sequence: CASSLDASGRARNTDTQYF. The DNA for the CDR3 is TGTGCCAGCAGCTTAGACGCTAGCGGGAGGGCCCGAAACACAGATACGCAGTATTTT.

Only a few counts were recorded for this clonotype. The V and J genes are TRBV11-2 and TRBJ2-1; maybe TRBD1 (5 bases). The V end was cut by 5 bases, the J end by 8 bases, with 19 bases between. CDR1 and CDR2 (germline): SGHAT, FQNNGV. The length of the CDR3 is 15 residues. The CDR3 reads CASSVRGGILYEQFF. CDR3 sequence (DNA): TGTGCCAGCAGCGTTAGGGGTGGGATATTGTATGAGCAGTTCTTC.

CDR3 sequence reads: CASSSSGPRYEQYF. DNA of the CDR3: TGTGCCAGCAGCTCGAGCGGGCCTAGGTACGAGCAGTACTTC. V is TRBV7-9 and J is TRBJ2-7; D possibly corresponds to TRBD2 (6 bases). Germline V gives CDR1 SEHNR, CDR2 FQNEAQ (reference sequence). Between the trimmed V and J ends, which lost 4 bases and 4 bases, there was a span of 14 bases. This CDR3 has 14 amino acids. The full variable domain, with the rest looked up from reference TRBV7-9 and TRBJ2-7, is DTGVSQNPRHKITKRGQNVTFRCDPISEHNRLYWYRQTLGQGPEFLTYFQNEAQLEKSRLLSDRFSAERPKGSFSTLEIQRTEQGDSAMYLCASSSSGPRYEQYFGPGTRLTVT.

In its sample, this clonotype was seen a few times. The V gene is TRBV20-1, the J gene TRBJ2-1; D remains unclear. The length of the CDR3 is 13 residues. Germline V gene data show CDR1 as DFQATT and CDR2 as SNEGSKA (reference sequence). Trimming stripped 3 bases from V and 8 bases from J, with 14 bases between. The CDR3 here is CSASSTRIHEQFF. CDR3 nucleotide sequence: TGCAGTGCTAGTAGCACCAGGATACATGAGCAGTTCTTC.

The CDR3 region has the DNA TGTGCCAGCAGCTTAGATCCTAGGTCAGATACGCAGTATTTT. Its protein is CASSLDPRSDTQYF. The V and J genes are TRBV7-9 and TRBJ2-3, with unresolved D. Germline CDR1 reads SEHNR; CDR2 reads FQNEAQ (reference sequence). Trimming left V 1 base short and J 4 bases short, with 9 bases between. This CDR3 has 14 amino acids.

The chain couples TRBV29-1 to TRBJ2-1; 11 bases are a match to TRBD2. The CDR3 loop spans 14 amino acids. With 6 bases clipped from V and 7 bases from J, the junction kept 8 bases outside the gene matches. Per germline, CDR1 SQVTM and CDR2 ANQGSEA. The CDR3 is CSVLLAGVINEQFF. The CDR3 bases are TGCAGCGTCCTACTAGCGGGAGTGATAAATGAGCAGTTCTTC.

The rearrangement uses TRBV12-3 or TRBV12-4 and TRBJ2-7; 14 bases fit TRBD2. V lost 4 bases and J lost 4; bases outside the gene matches: 6. The CDR3 consists of 16 residues. CDR3 DNA sequence: TGTGCCAGCAGTTACGGGACTAGCGGGAGTGGGTACGAGCAGTACTTC. It codes for CASSYGTSGSGYEQYF.

The V call is TRBV5-1, the J call TRBJ2-2; 7 bases line up with TRBD2. The CDR3 covers 16 residues. The junction had 12 bases not matched to a gene; V was cut back by 4 bases and J by 6 bases. Germline V gene data show CDR1 as SGHRS and CDR2 as YFSETQ. The CDR3 loop reads CASSTPGAGEAGELFF. CDR3 sequence (DNA): TGCGCCAGCAGCACCCCCGGGGCGGGAGAGGCCGGGGAGCTGTTTTTT.

V and J are TRBV7-2 and TRBJ2-7, with 10 bases identical to TRBD1. J gave up 2 bases and V 1 base, and 5 bases lay outside the gene matches. This CDR3 is built from 16 residues. The germline V gene has CDR1 SGHTA and CDR2 FQGNSA. CDR3 nucleotides: TGTGCCAGCAGCTTAGTCTCCGGGACAGGGGCCTACGAGCAGTACTTC. It codes for CASSLVSGTGAYEQYF.

At least ten counts were recorded for this clonotype. This chain joins TRBV7-2 and TRBJ1-2; D unclear. The CDR3 is made up of 14 amino acids. V lost 5 bases to trimming and J lost 5 bases, with 15 bases between them. Germline lookup yields CDR1 SGHTA and CDR2 FQGNSA. The chain's CDR3 is CASSQTFSYYGYTF. CDR3 nucleotide sequence: TGTGCCAGCAGCCAAACCTTTAGTTATTATGGCTACACCTTC. Supplemented by reference TRBV7-2 and TRBJ1-2, the full variable domain reads GAGVSQSPSNKVTEKGKDVELRCDPISGHTALYWYRQSLGQGLEFLIYFQGNSAPDKSGLPSDRFSAERTGGSVSTLTIQRTQQEDSAVYLCASSQTFSYYGYTFGSGTRLTVV.

This chain uses TRBV3-1 with TRBJ2-5; 7 bases agree with TRBD2. V shed 0 bases, J shed 5 bases, and the junction held 6 bases outside the gene matches. CDR1 is LGHDT and CDR2 is YNNKEL in the germline V gene (reference sequence). This CDR3 has 15 residues. The CDR3 region has the DNA TGTGCCAGCAGCCAAGATTACGGGAGGAAGGAGACCCAGTACTTC. The encoded protein is CASSQDYGRKETQYF.

This clonotype has more than one count but fewer than ten. The genes are TRBV7-2 and TRBJ2-7; 10 nucleotides align to TRBD2. There are 15 residues in the CDR3. Germline CDR1 and CDR2: SGHTA and FQGNSA. Losses at the gene ends were 2 bases for V and 3 bases for J; bases not matched to a gene: 4. CDR3 in amino acids: CASSLWASGGYEQYF. CDR3 nucleotides: TGTGCCAGCAGCTTATGGGCTAGCGGGGGCTACGAGCAGTACTTC.